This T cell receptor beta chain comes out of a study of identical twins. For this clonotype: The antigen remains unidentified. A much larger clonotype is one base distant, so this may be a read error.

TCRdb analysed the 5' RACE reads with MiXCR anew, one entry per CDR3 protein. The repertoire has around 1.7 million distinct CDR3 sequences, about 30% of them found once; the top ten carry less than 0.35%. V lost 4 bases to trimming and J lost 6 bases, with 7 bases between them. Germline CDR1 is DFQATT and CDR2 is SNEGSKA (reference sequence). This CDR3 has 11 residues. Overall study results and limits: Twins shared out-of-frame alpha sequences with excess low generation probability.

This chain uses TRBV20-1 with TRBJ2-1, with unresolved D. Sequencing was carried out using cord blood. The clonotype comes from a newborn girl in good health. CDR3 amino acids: CSANGRNEQFF. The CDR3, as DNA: TGCAGTGCTAACGGGCGCAATGAGCAGTTCTTC.